Listed below are T cell receptor beta chains from one sample, sequenced in a study of human T cells and chemical hapten exposure. Each CDR3 protein gets one entry after TCRdb re-called the RACE reads with MiXCR. The top ten hold 3% to 3.5% of the sample, which has around 69,000 distinct CDR3 sequences, 9.8% seen once. Sequenced material: whole blood, taken in connection with sensitization to the hapten diphenylcyclopropenone (DPC). Receptor source: a woman in her 40s with alopecia areata. Some clones in this sample may be carry-over from other donors' samples. Each CDR3 is given with its conserved first and last residue. D genes are given only for firm matches. Size values are once, few and many counts, or a class for expanded clones, and some rows have none.

abundance	v_gene	j_gene	d_gene	CDR3nt	CDR3aa
many	TRBV7-9	TRBJ1-2	-	TGTGCCAGCAGCTTAGGACGGAACTATGGCTACACCTTC	CASSLGRNYGYTF
few	TRBV5-6	TRBJ1-2	-	TGTGCCAGCCGCGCATCCAGTGGCTACACCTTC	CASRASSGYTF
many	TRBV5-6	TRBJ2-1	-	TGTGCCAGCAGCCACGGAGGTGGGGAGCAGTTCTTC	CASSHGGGEQFF
many	TRBV6-2/TRBV6-3	TRBJ2-7	-	TGTGCCAGCAGGGACGGGACAACCCTCTACGAGCAGTACTTC	CASRDGTTLYEQYF
-	TRBV4-2	TRBJ2-2	TRBD2	TGTGCCAGCAGCCAAGATCGACTAGCGGGGAAGGGGGAGCTGTTTTTT	CASSQDRLAGKGELFF
many	TRBV28	TRBJ2-2	-	TGTGCCAGCAGTTTCCCGAACACCGGGGAGCTGTTTTTT	CASSFPNTGELFF
many	TRBV20-1	TRBJ2-7	-	TGCAGTGCTCCGGGACTGCTCTACGAGCAGTACTTC	CSAPGLLYEQYF
few	TRBV7-2	TRBJ2-4	TRBD2	TGTGCCAGCAGCTCCCCCCGGGAGCGGGGGAACATTCAGTACTTC	CASSSPRERGNIQYF
many	TRBV5-1	TRBJ2-3	-	TGCGCCAGCAGCTTGGAGGGTAGCACTTCAGATACGCAGTATTTT	CASSLEGSTSDTQYF
few	TRBV6-2/TRBV6-3	TRBJ2-1	TRBD2	TGTGCCAGCAGTTTGCAGCGGGAAGTCGGTGATGAGCAGTTCTTC	CASSLQREVGDEQFF
many	TRBV3-1	TRBJ1-5	-	TGTGCCAGCAGCAGCCAGGGTAAGCCCCAGCATTTT	CASSSQGKPQHF
medium-sized	TRBV2	TRBJ1-1	-	TGTGCCAGCATCACAGGGTTTGTTGACACTGAAGCTTTCTTT	CASITGFVDTEAFF
many	TRBV6-6	TRBJ2-7	-	TGTGCCAGCTGGACGGGACCGAGCTCCTACGAGCAGTACTTC	CASWTGPSSYEQYF
many	TRBV6-2/TRBV6-3	TRBJ2-1	-	TGTGCCAGCTACGAGGGCTACAATGAGCAGTTCTTC	CASYEGYNEQFF
few	TRBV29-1	TRBJ2-2	-	TGCAGCGTTGGGACGGCGAACACCGGGGAGCTGTTTTTT	CSVGTANTGELFF
many	TRBV5-4	TRBJ2-5	-	TGTGCCAGCGGGGGGCCTCTGGAGACCCAGTACTTC	CASGGPLETQYF
many	TRBV3-2	TRBJ2-5	-	TGTGCCAGCAGCCAAGAAAGGAGGGAGGATCAGGCGACGCAAGAGACCCAGTACTTC	CASSQERREDQATQETQYF
many	TRBV24-1	TRBJ2-5	-	TGTGCCACCAGTGATTTAAGTGACTCCGGGGGAAAGACCCAGTACTTC	CATSDLSDSGGKTQYF
many	TRBV30	TRBJ2-7	TRBD1	TGTGCCTGGAGTGCGGACAGGGAAGATTGGAACGAGCAGTACTTC	CAWSADREDWNEQYF
-	TRBV5-1	TRBJ2-7	TRBD2	TGCGCCAGCAGCTTGCAGCCCTTGACTAGCCCATTGACGGTCCACGAGCAGTACTTC	CASSLQPLTSPLTVHEQYF
many	TRBV4-2	TRBJ2-4	TRBD1	TGTGCCAGCAGCCCCCCTAATTGGCAGGGGGCAGGGGTAGCCAAAAACATTCAGTACTTC	CASSPPNWQGAGVAKNIQYF
many	TRBV6-5	TRBJ2-7	-	TGTGCCAGCAGGCAGACAGCAACCTACGAGCAGTACTTC	CASRQTATYEQYF
many	TRBV7-9	TRBJ2-1	TRBD2	TGTGCCAGCAGCTGGACTAGTGGGAGCTCCTACAATGAGCAGTTCTTC	CASSWTSGSSYNEQFF
once	TRBV9	TRBJ2-7	TRBD2	TGTGCCAGCAGCTCCCGGCTAGCGGGGGACGAGCAGTACTTC	CASSSRLAGDEQYF
few	TRBV7-2	TRBJ1-5	TRBD1	TGTGCCAGCAGCTCCCCCACAGGGGGATCAAATCAGCCCCAGCATTTT	CASSSPTGGSNQPQHF
-	TRBV12-3/TRBV12-4	TRBJ2-3	-	TGTGCCAGCATCTCCTCCGGGGGTACGCAGTATTTT	CASISSGGTQYF
-	TRBV6-6	TRBJ1-5	TRBD1	TGTGCCAGCAGCCGACAGGGTGAGCCCCAGCATTTT	CASSRQGEPQHF